The 28 T cell receptor beta chains in this list originate from one sample, sequenced in a study of CXCR4 blockade with PD-1 therapy in pancreatic cancer. Assay used: immunoSEQ multiplex PCR; TCRdb lists only in-frame clones, some missing. The sample records around 240 clones, roughly 37% being singletons. Material: tumor tissue. The receptors here all came from a human donor with pancreatic ductal adenocarcinoma.

The V call is TRBV9, the J call TRBJ2-6; D not certain. The germline CDR1 and CDR2 sequences are SGDLS and YYNGEE. The CDR3 is made up of 16 amino acids. Trimming removed 5 bases at V and 5 bases at J, with 17 bases between. The CDR3 DNA reads TGTGCCAGCAGGCTCATAGTACAAAGTCGGGCCAACGTCCTGACTTTC. This sequence encodes CASRLIVQSRANVLTF.

The CDR3 is CASSGCLTGQSRANVLTF. The DNA for the CDR3 is TGTGCCAGCAGTGGCTGTCTAACTGGACAAAGTCGGGCCAACGTCCTGACTTTC. This rearrangement joins TRBV25-1 to TRBJ2-6, with D possibly TRBD1 on 5 matching bases. There are 18 residues in the CDR3. V was cut by 4 bases and J by 5 bases, with 21 bases left in between. Germline CDR1 and CDR2: MGHDK and SYGVNS.

The sample holds a few counts of this clone. The J gene is TRBJ2-3, the V gene TRBV19, with TRBD2 identical over 10 bases. Looked up from germline, CDR1 is LNHDA and CDR2 is SQIVND (reference sequence). V shed 2 bases, J shed 2 bases, and the junction held 16 bases outside the gene matches. The CDR3 has 20 residues. In DNA, the CDR3 is TGTGCCAGTAGTATAAGAGCAGAACTAGCGGGAACGAGGGACACAGATACGCAGTATTTT. Protein product: CASSIRAELAGTRDTDTQYF.

The gene calls are TRBV19 and TRBJ1-1, with unresolved D. V lost 6 bases, J lost 3 bases, and 26 bases lay in between. Germline V gene sequence: CDR1 LNHDA, CDR2 SQIVND (reference sequence). The CDR3 extends over 18 amino acids. CDR3 in amino acids: CASRAGYSAEGPHTEAFF. CDR3 in DNA: TGTGCCAGTAGGGCCGGATACTCAGCCGAGGGCCCCCACACTGAAGCTTTCTTT.

Relative to its sample, this clone is large. V and J are TRBV7-2 and TRBJ2-5; D ambiguous. The CDR3 runs 13 residues. V lost 0 bases and J 4 bases, leaving 6 bases between the germline ends. From germline, CDR1 is SGHTA and CDR2 FQGNSA. The CDR3 loop is CASSLAVGETQYF. As DNA, the CDR3 is TGTGCCAGCAGCTTAGCCGTAGGAGAGACCCAGTACTTC. Using reference TRBV7-2 and TRBJ2-5 for the parts outside the CDR3, the full variable domain is GAGVSQSPSNKVTEKGKDVELRCDPISGHTALYWYRQSLGQGLEFLIYFQGNSAPDKSGLPSDRFSAERTGGSVSTLTIQRTQQEDSAVYLCASSLAVGETQYFGPGTRLLVL.

This clone was found a few times. The chain combines TRBV19 with TRBJ2-7; 10 nucleotides match TRBD1. J was trimmed by 3 bases and V by 5 bases; bases with no gene match: 4. The CDR3 is made up of 14 amino acids. Germline V gene lookup returns CDR1 LNHDA and CDR2 SQIVND (reference sequence). The CDR3 loop reads CASSPRDRGYEQYF. CDR3 nucleotide sequence: TGTGCCAGTAGTCCCCGGGACAGGGGCTACGAGCAGTACTTC. Together with reference TRBV19 and TRBJ2-7, the CDR3 gives the full variable domain: DGGITQSPKYLFRKEGQNVTLSCEQNLNHDAMYWYRQDPGQGLRLIYYSQIVNDFQKGDIAEGYSVSREKKESFPLTVTSAQKNPTAFYLCASSPRDRGYEQYFGPGTRLTVT.

CDR3 sequence (DNA): TGTGCCAGCAGCTCGGGAGGGGGAGAAGGAAACACCATATATTTT. The encoded protein is CASSSGGGEGNTIYF. The rearrangement joins TRBV12-1 to TRBJ1-3. TRBV12-1 is a listed pseudogene. The CDR3 extends over 15 amino acids.

A few counts support this clone. This chain links TRBV14 with TRBJ1-4; D is possibly TRBD1 (5 bases). Germline values: CDR1 SGHDN, CDR2 FVKESK. The CDR3 covers 13 residues. Between the trimmed V and J ends, which lost 6 bases and 8 bases, there was a span of 13 bases. The CDR3 DNA sequence: TGTGCCAGCAGGCCCGGGGGATACGAAAAACTGTTTTTT. Protein: CASRPGGYEKLFF.

The CDR3 loop reads CASSIDRGLEAFF. DNA of the CDR3: TGTGCCAGCTCAATCGACAGGGGGCTGGAAGCTTTCTTT. J is TRBJ1-1 and V is TRBV18, with 10 bases that match TRBD1. This CDR3 region has 13 residues. Trimming at V came to 5 bases and at J to 8 bases, leaving 5 bases not matched to a gene. Per germline, CDR1 KGHSH and CDR2 LQKENI.

This clone is categorized as large. V usage is TRBV11-3 and J usage is TRBJ2-1; 16 bases agree with TRBD2. V shed 8 bases and J 6 bases; nucleotides not matched to a gene: 7. This CDR3 contains 16 residues. The germline CDR1 and CDR2 sequences are SGHNT and YENEEA. For the CDR3, the DNA is TGTGCCAGCTCGGGACTAGCGGGAGGGAGTGGCAATGAGCAGTTCTTC. The encoded protein is CASSGLAGGSGNEQFF.

The V gene is TRBV18, the J gene TRBJ1-2; maybe TRBD1 (5 bases). The CDR3 runs 14 residues. V shed 3 bases and J shed 4 bases, with 12 bases lying between them. CDR1 and CDR2 (germline): KGHSH, LQKENI. The CDR3 is CASSPPTESYGYTF. CDR3 coding DNA: TGTGCCAGCTCACCCCCGACAGAATCCTATGGCTACACCTTC.

This clone came up a few times. The chain combines TRBV29-1 with TRBJ1-2, with D possibly matching TRBD1 (5 bases). V was cut by 6 bases and J by 4 bases, with 27 bases left in between. Germline CDR1 and CDR2: SQVTM and ANQGSEA. The CDR3 sequence is 17 residues long. The CDR3 protein is CSVDISGTSTSPYGYTF. Here the CDR3 DNA reads TGCAGCGTCGATATTTCCGGGACCTCCACTTCACCCTATGGCTACACCTTC.

This chain connects TRBV25-1 to TRBJ1-1; D uncertain. The length of the CDR3 is 13 residues. The V and J ends lost 8 bases and 0 bases respectively, with 10 bases between them. The germline gives CDR1 MGHDK, CDR2 SYGVNS. Here the CDR3 reads CASSSPMNTEAFF. The CDR3 bases are TGTGCCAGCTCGAGTCCTATGAACACTGAAGCTTTCTTT.

The V gene is TRBV18, the J gene TRBJ2-2; D is possibly TRBD1 or TRBD2 (5 bases each). Germline V gene lookup returns CDR1 KGHSH and CDR2 LQKENI. This CDR3 region has 17 residues. V lost 2 bases, J lost 1 base, and 14 bases lay in between. The chain's CDR3 is CASSPSYPGRNTGELFF. The CDR3 DNA is TGTGCCAGCTCACCATCATACCCAGGGAGGAACACCGGGGAGCTGTTTTTT.

V and J are TRBV28 and TRBJ2-7; 11 bases are shared with TRBD2. Germline loops: CDR1 MDHEN, CDR2 SYDVKM. V dropped 5 bases and J dropped 5; count of bases not matched to a gene: 8. The CDR3 extends over 15 amino acids. The CDR3 sequence: CASSLLAGAQNEQYF. CDR3 bases: TGTGCCAGCAGTCTACTAGCGGGAGCCCAGAACGAGCAGTACTTC.

CDR3 in amino acids: CASQPIAGGGVGTGELFF. Here the CDR3 DNA reads TGTGCCAGCCAACCTATAGCAGGAGGGGGCGTCGGGACCGGGGAGCTGTTTTTT. This chain joins TRBV28 and TRBJ2-2; D is perhaps TRBD1 (7 bases). Per the germline V gene, CDR1 is MDHEN and CDR2 is SYDVKM. V lost 8 bases, J lost 5 bases, and 27 bases lay in between. The CDR3 loop spans 18 amino acids.

The chain is built from TRBV5-1 and TRBJ2-3; TRBD1 agrees at 7 bases. After removal of 6 bases from V and 2 bases from J, the junction contained 6 bases not matched to a gene. CDR3 length: 14 amino acids. The germline gives CDR1 SGHRS, CDR2 YFSETQ. CDR3: CASTYGQVTDTQYF. DNA of the CDR3: TGCGCCAGCACCTACGGACAGGTCACAGATACGCAGTATTTT.

This rearrangement joins TRBV6-8 to TRBJ1-4; no reliable D call. Trimming took off 6 bases at V and 0 bases at J, with 14 bases between the two ends. The CDR3 contains 16 residues. The germline V gene encodes CDR1 MNHGY and CDR2 SAAAGT. CDR3 DNA sequence: TGTGCCAGCAGAAGAACCGGGGTTTCAACTAATGAAAAACTGTTTTTT. This codes for CASRRTGVSTNEKLFF.

The chain employs TRBV28 and TRBJ2-2, with 11 bases fitting TRBD2. Germline CDR1 reads MDHEN; CDR2 reads SYDVKM. J lost 5 bases, V lost 5 bases, and 7 bases had no gene match. The CDR3 is 16 residues long. This CDR3 is CASSPVAGGPTGELFF. In nucleotides, the CDR3 is TGTGCCAGCAGTCCCGTAGCGGGAGGGCCTACCGGGGAGCTGTTTTTT.

In this sample, this clone turned up a few times. The rearrangement links TRBV30 to TRBJ1-1, with a possible D match to TRBD1 (6 bases). Per germline, CDR1 GTSNPN and CDR2 SVGIG (reference sequence). V was clipped by 4 bases and J by 7 bases, with 22 bases between them. This CDR3 contains 15 residues. The CDR3 region has the DNA TGTGCCTGGAAGGGACTTCGGGGGGGCCCTGGTGAAGCTTTCTTT. Its protein product is CAWKGLRGGPGEAFF.

This clone was seen a handful of times. The V and J genes are TRBV6-8 and TRBJ2-3; tentative D call: TRBD2 (5 bases). Between the trimmed V and J ends, which lost 6 bases and 6 bases, there was a span of 22 bases. This CDR3 region has 16 residues. Germline V CDR1 and CDR2: MNHGY, SAAAGT. The CDR3 DNA reads as TGTGCCAGCAGCTATCTAGCCGATCCCAAGTCGGATACGCAGTATTTT. Translated: CASSYLADPKSDTQYF.

This rearrangement joins TRBV28 to TRBJ2-7, with TRBD2 identical over 12 bases. The CDR3 has 19 amino acids. From germline, CDR1 is MDHEN and CDR2 SYDVKM. Unmatched junction bases numbered 15, after V lost 3 bases and J lost 3 bases. CDR3 nucleotides: TGTGCCAGCAGTTTCTCTGGTTTTTTGACTAGCGGGAGTTTCTACGAGCAGTACTTC. It specifies CASSFSGFLTSGSFYEQYF.

This clone was detected only a few times. The chain is built from TRBV18 and TRBJ2-6; 10 nucleotides align to TRBD1. Germline CDR1 reads KGHSH; CDR2 reads LQKENI. V lost 6 bases and J lost 3; bases outside the gene matches: 8. This CDR3 is built from 17 residues. The CDR3 protein is CASSSTGTGVGANVLTF. The CDR3 DNA follows: TGTGCCAGCTCCTCGACCGGGACAGGGGTTGGGGCCAACGTCCTGACTTTC. Looking up the rest from reference TRBV18 and TRBJ2-6 gives the full variable domain: NAGVMQNPRHLVRRRGQEARLRCSPMKGHSHVYWYRQLPEEGLKFMVYLQKENIIDESGMPKERFSAEFPKEGPSILRIQQVVRGDSAAYFCASSSTGTGVGANVLTFGAGSRLTVL.

There are a few counts of this clone. The CDR3: CASRRFGTDTQYF. CDR3 sequence (DNA): TGTGCCAGCAGGAGGTTTGGCACAGATACGCAGTATTTT. The chain has TRBV6-8 and TRBJ2-3; D ambiguous. V was pared by 6 bases and J by 1 base, with 8 bases between. The CDR3 sequence is 13 residues long. Germline V gives CDR1 MNHGY, CDR2 SAAAGT.

V is TRBV19 and J is TRBJ2-1, with 10 bases aligning to TRBD1. CDR1 is LNHDA, CDR2 SQIVND, per germline (reference sequence). The CDR3 is made up of 14 amino acids. V lost 6 bases, J lost 5 bases, and 4 bases stayed unmatched. The CDR3, as DNA: TGTGCCAGTAGCCTCGGGACAGGGGACAATGAGCAGTTCTTC. Protein sequence: CASSLGTGDNEQFF.

This clone is large in the sample. The V gene is TRBV6-8, the J gene TRBJ2-2, with D unclear. V was clipped by 0 bases and J by 4 bases, with 18 bases between them. Germline lookup yields CDR1 MNHGY and CDR2 SAAAGT. This CDR3 is built from 18 residues. The chain's CDR3 is CASSYSPPTEAGTGELFF. The CDR3 nucleotides are TGTGCCAGCAGTTACTCTCCCCCTACCGAGGCCGGCACCGGGGAGCTGTTTTTT.

The rearrangement joins TRBV19 to TRBJ2-1; D is unclear. This CDR3 spans 12 amino acids. Germline V lookup: CDR1 LNHDA, CDR2 SQIVND (reference sequence). V lost 4 bases, J lost 4 bases, and 5 bases lay in between. This CDR3 reads CASSNGYNEQFF. The CDR3 DNA follows: TGTGCCAGTAGTAACGGTTACAATGAGCAGTTCTTC. Supplemented by reference TRBV19 and TRBJ2-1, the full variable domain reads DGGITQSPKYLFRKEGQNVTLSCEQNLNHDAMYWYRQDPGQGLRLIYYSQIVNDFQKGDIAEGYSVSREKKESFPLTVTSAQKNPTAFYLCASSNGYNEQFFGPGTRLTVL.

This clone appeared a few times. J is TRBJ1-1 and V is TRBV18; a weak D match, TRBD1 (6 bases). Germline V lookup: CDR1 KGHSH, CDR2 LQKENI. Trimming took off 1 base at V and 1 base at J, with 16 bases between the two ends. The CDR3 is made up of 17 amino acids. This chain's CDR3 is CASSPLPSGAANTEAFF. The CDR3 region has the DNA TGTGCCAGCTCACCACTCCCCTCAGGGGCTGCGAACACTGAAGCTTTCTTT.